Here is one T cell receptor (beta chain) with its context. The antigen is undetermined. The same CDR3 can be traced to other DNA sequences in this sample. If patients had autoimmune disease history or systemic immunosuppression, they were excluded. These data come from a study of OX40 agonist ivuxolimab in advanced cancers. About the study: Of the patients, three showed partial responses, one with hepatocellular carcinoma and two with cutaneous melanoma.

This CDR3 has 14 amino acids. CDR1 is SGHNT and CDR2 is YYREEE in the germline V gene (reference sequence). Trimming removed 4 bases from V and 4 bases from J; junction bases left unmatched: 7. Study observations and caveats: Among the least clonally expanded were partial responders at 0.1-3.0 mg/kg.

Profiled with immunoSEQ multiplex PCR; TCRdb holds only in-frame clones, not every one. The sample contains 35,000 or so clones, more than 85% of which appear only once. The sequences come from CD4+ or CD8+ T cells sorted from blood, collected in a trial of the OX40 agonist ivuxolimab. The chain couples TRBV5-4 to TRBJ1-1, with 7 bases matching TRBD1. The clonotype was recovered from an adult with an advanced solid tumor such as melanoma, head and neck, liver or kidney cancer. CDR3 protein: CASSLRTGGTEAFF. CDR3 DNA sequence: TGTGCCAGCAGCCTACGGACAGGAGGCACTGAAGCTTTCTTT.